This T cell receptor (beta chain) was identified in a study of OX40 agonist ivuxolimab in advanced cancers. Turning to the overall study: Ivuxolimab was an agonistic, fully human IgG2 monoclonal antibody directed against OX40 (CD134), a costimulatory receptor. Of the roughly 50 dose-escalation patients, hepatocellular carcinoma was present in approximately 20, melanoma in approximately 15, renal cell carcinoma in 9 and head and neck cancer in 9. The purpose of peripheral TCRbeta sequencing was to test whether ivuxolimab changed TCR sequence diversity and led to clonal T-cell expansion. Intravenous ivuxolimab was administered to patients every 2 weeks at six dose levels: 0.01, 0.1, 0.3, 1.5, 3 and 10 mg/kg. Prior anti-PD-1, anti-PD-L1 or anti-CTLA-4 therapy was permitted, and checkpoint inhibitors had been received by about 44% of dose-escalation patients. Partial responses were achieved by three dose-escalation patients, of whom one had hepatocellular carcinoma and two had cutaneous melanoma. The monotherapy dose-escalation portion (N ≈ 52 patients) of the phase I ivuxolimab trial is reported in the paper. In the dose-escalation cohort, roughly 80% of patients were male, and the mean age was roughly 60 years, with a range of about 20 to 79. Results the study describes overall, beyond this receptor: The antigen specificity of the peripheral T cells that underwent clonal expansion was not determined. After ivuxolimab, more expanded clones were found on average in CD8+ T cells than in CD4+ T cells. Low levels of normalized T-cell clonal expansion were also shown by some nonresponding patients. In partial responders in the 0.1-3.0 mg/kg groups, normalized peripheral clonal expansion was found to be among the lowest, especially among CD8+ T cells. At doses from 0.1 to 3.0 mg/kg, clonal expansion was seen in both CD4+ and CD8+ blood T cells between baseline and week 6.

The trial excluded patients who had a history of autoimmune disease or were on systemic immunosuppression. Peripheral blood for TCR sequencing was collected from all dose cohorts at baseline, on cycle 4 day 1, and on cycle 7 day 1. The samples were drawn from a first-in-human, open-label, multicenter phase I dose-escalation trial of ivuxolimab. Adults with locally advanced or metastatic melanoma, renal cell, hepatocellular, or head and neck squamous cell carcinoma were enrolled in the trial. Before TCR sequencing, CD4+ T cells and CD8+ T cells from peripheral blood were sorted into separate populations. For sequencing of the TCRbeta CDR3 region, genomic DNA was extracted from the sorted cells. The immunoSEQ Assay was used to sequence the TCRbeta CDR3 regions. Held by TCRdb, this immuneACCESS table contains in-frame sequences only and omits some clones. Under half of the omission traces to an unresolved V gene where checked; the cause of the rest is unknown. The sample table records roughly 60,000 clones; around 87% of these occur just once. 5.2% of the sample rests with the top ten.

CDR1 and CDR2 are read off the germline V gene as MNHNS and SASEGT. Unmatched junction bases come to 7, with V trimmed by 8 bases and J by 4 bases. From the cysteine through the phenylalanine, the CDR3 covers 14 amino acids. Only the CDR3 portion is preserved as DNA: 42 bases, with reading frame beginning at the first base. A word on this clone: This clone's antigen is unknown. No quality values exist for individual bases; no much larger clone is one base distant.

This chain is built from TRBV6-1 and TRBJ2-1; 8 bases in the junction line up with TRBD2. The TCR originated in an adult with an advanced solid tumor such as melanoma, head and neck, liver or kidney cancer. The sample consisted of CD4+ or CD8+ T cells sorted from blood, taken in a trial of the OX40 agonist ivuxolimab. Here the CDR3 is given as CASGPGGPYNEQFF. The nucleotide sequence reads TGTGCCAGCGGTCCGGGAGGGCCTTACAATGAGCAGTTCTTC.